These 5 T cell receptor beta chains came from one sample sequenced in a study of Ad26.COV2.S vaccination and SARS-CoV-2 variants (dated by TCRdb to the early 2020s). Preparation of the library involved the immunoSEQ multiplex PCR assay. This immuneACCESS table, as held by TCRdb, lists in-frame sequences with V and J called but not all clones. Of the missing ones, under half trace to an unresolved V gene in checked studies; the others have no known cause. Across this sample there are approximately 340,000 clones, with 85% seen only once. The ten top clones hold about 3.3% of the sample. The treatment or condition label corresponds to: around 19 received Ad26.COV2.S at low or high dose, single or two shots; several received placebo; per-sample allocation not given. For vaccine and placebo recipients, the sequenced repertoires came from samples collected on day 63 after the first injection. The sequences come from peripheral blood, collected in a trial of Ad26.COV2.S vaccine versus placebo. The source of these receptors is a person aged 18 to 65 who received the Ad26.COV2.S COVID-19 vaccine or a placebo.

DNA for the CDR3: TGTGCCAGCAGCTACAGGGACGGCATACAAGAGACCCAGTACTTC. This encodes CASSYRDGIQETQYF. The chain joins TRBV7-6 to TRBJ2-5, with D maybe TRBD1 (6 bases). Germline CDR1 is SGHVS and CDR2 is FNYEAQ. This CDR3 contains 15 residues. Trimming cost V 4 bases and J 2 bases, with 14 bases left between them.

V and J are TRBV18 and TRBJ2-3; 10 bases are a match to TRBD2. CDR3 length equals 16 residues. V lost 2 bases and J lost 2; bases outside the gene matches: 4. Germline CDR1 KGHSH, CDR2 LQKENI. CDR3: CASSPAAGGYTDTQYF. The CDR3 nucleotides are TGTGCCAGCTCACCAGCAGCGGGAGGGTACACAGATACGCAGTATTTT.

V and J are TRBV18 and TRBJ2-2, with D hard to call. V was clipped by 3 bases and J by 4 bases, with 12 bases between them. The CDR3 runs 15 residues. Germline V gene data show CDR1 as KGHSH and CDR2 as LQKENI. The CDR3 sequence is CASSPPPASTGELFF. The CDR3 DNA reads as TGTGCCAGCTCACCCCCCCCCGCATCCACCGGGGAGCTGTTTTTT.

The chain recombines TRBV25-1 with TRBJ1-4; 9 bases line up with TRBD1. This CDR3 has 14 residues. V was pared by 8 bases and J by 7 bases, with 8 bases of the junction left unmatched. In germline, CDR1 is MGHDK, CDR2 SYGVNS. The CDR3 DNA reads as TGTGCCAGCGCAGAGGACAGGGGAGCTGAAAAACTGTTTTTT. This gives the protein CASAEDRGAEKLFF.

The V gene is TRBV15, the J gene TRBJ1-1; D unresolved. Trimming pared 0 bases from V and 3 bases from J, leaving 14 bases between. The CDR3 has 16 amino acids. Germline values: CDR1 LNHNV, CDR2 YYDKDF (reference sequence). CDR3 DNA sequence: TGTGCCACCAGCAGAGATCGAGGTTTCGGAGACACTGAAGCTTTCTTT. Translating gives CATSRDRGFGDTEAFF. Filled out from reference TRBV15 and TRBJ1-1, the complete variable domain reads DAMVIQNPRYQVTQFGKPVTLSCSQTLNHNVMYWYQQKSSQAPKLLFHYYDKDFNNEADTPDNFQSRRPNTSFCFLDIRSPGLGDTAMYLCATSRDRGFGDTEAFFGQGTRLTVV.